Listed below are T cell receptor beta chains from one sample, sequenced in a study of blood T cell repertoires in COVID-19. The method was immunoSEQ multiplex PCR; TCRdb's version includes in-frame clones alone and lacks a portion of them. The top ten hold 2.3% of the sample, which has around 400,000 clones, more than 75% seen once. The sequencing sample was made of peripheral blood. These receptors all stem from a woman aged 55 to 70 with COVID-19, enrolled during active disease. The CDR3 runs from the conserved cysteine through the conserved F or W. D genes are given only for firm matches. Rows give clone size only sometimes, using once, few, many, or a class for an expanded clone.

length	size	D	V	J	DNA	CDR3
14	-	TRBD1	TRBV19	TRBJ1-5	TGTGCCAGCTCGGACAGGGGCAGCAATCAGCCCCAGCATTTT	CASSDRGSNQPQHF
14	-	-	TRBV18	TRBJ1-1	TGTGCCAGCTCACCAGGGCAAGTCGACACTGAAGCTTTCTTT	CASSPGQVDTEAFF
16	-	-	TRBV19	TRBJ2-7	TGTGCCAGTAGTATATGGCCCAGCGCTCTAGTCTACGAGCAGTACTTC	CASSIWPSALVYEQYF
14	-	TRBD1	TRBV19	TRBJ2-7	TGTGCCAGTAGTATCCCAGGACAGGGGGTCGAGCAGTACTTC	CASSIPGQGVEQYF
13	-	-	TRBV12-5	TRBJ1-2	TGTGCTAGTGGTTCTACTGGCTGGAGTGGCTACACCTTC	CASGSTGWSGYTF
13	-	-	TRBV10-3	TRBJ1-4	TGTGCCATAAAAGGGGCACCTAATGAAAAACTGTTTTTT	CAIKGAPNEKLFF
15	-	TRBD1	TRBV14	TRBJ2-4	TGTGCCAGCAGCCGGACAGGGCTGAACAAAAACATTCAGTACTTC	CASSRTGLNKNIQYF
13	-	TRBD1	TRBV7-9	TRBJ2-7	TGTGCCAGCAGCTTGACAGGGGTATACGAGCAGTACTTC	CASSLTGVYEQYF
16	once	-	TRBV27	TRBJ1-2	TGTGCCAGCAGTGCCCGGACTGGGCAATTCATTTATGGCTACACCTTC	CASSARTGQFIYGYTF
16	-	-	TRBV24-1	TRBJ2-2	TGTGCCACCAGTGATCGCGGGACAGCGAACACCGGGGAGCTGTTTTTT	CATSDRGTANTGELFF
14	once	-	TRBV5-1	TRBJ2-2	TGCGCCAGCAACCGCCCGACAGACACCGGGGAGCTGTTTTTT	CASNRPTDTGELFF
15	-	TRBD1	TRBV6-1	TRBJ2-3	TGTGCCAGCACTGGACTGGGACAGGGGTCAGATACGCAGTATTTT	CASTGLGQGSDTQYF